This T cell receptor beta chain was identified during a study of CXCR3-negative and CXCR3-positive naive CD8 T cells. On the study more broadly: There were about 150 million TRB reads altogether, and each library had about 1.5 +/- 0.3 million of them.

This clonotype shows up as medium-sized by frequency. What it binds is unknown. Overall study findings and caveats: Similarly elevated diversity marked both naive subsets, with memory CD8+ cells showing far lower diversity. Fresh PBMCs served for most assays, and CXCR3 expression fell partially after cryopreservation.

Looked up from germline, CDR1 is MDHEN and CDR2 is SYDVKM. This CDR3 has 14 amino acids. Libraries of TRB cDNA were made by 5' RACE and carried UMIs. Reprocessing the 5' RACE reads, TCRdb reports a single entry for every CDR3 protein and omits DNA. Its table records about 24,000 distinct CDR3 sequences. Every CD8+ T cell subset underwent triplicate sorting at roughly 320,000 cells apiece. The source of this sequence is a human donor in good health. Some clones in this sample may be carry-over from other donors' samples. The chain recombines TRBV28 with TRBJ2-1; TCRdb proposes TRBD1, but this gene call is untestable without DNA. The sample comprised naive CXCR3- CD8+ T cells from blood. As to subset: CD45RO-CCR7+CD27+CD95- naive CD8+ T cells lacking CXCR3 (TNR3-). The CDR3 sequence: CASRDPGPYNEQFF.